This T cell receptor beta chain was recovered during a study of cytomegalovirus exposure and HLA in healthy donors. The overall study: The study placed 70% to 85% of its roughly 410 genotyped donors in the Caucasian-associated ancestry cluster.

Note on this clone: Its antigen is still unknown.

With 60 Vbeta and 13 Jbeta primers, the PCR was carried out. In the authors' methods: There were 80 million to 95 million unique TCR beta chains by a later count, and approximately 12 million of them were shared. Repertoires were generated with immunoSEQ multiplex PCR, while TCRdb's copy carries only in-frame clones and drops some. Clonal size and the V and J genes are those of that table, whereas D and trimming came from the DNA. The data hold 150,000 to 200,000 clones, with approximately 79% observed a single time. The V gene's germline CDR1 is SGHNT and CDR2 YYREEE (reference sequence). The V and J ends lost 2 bases and 7 bases respectively, with 13 bases between them. The CDR3 contains 14 residues. Study outcomes and limitations: In a later analysis, V- and J-gene trimming of beta chains associated with a DCLRE1C missense variant, replicated independently. Earlier analysis found most TCR beta V segments productive about 87% or about 30% of the time.

The rearrangement joins TRBV5-4 to TRBJ1-3, with D uncertain. Source material: PBMCs. This TCR came from a human donor in good health. The CDR3 DNA follows: TGTGCCAGCAGCTTCGGGAGGGATCGTAACACCATATATTTT. This encodes CASSFGRDRNTIYF.